The clone carrying this T cell receptor beta chain was detected only a few times. Its matching antigen is unknown. These data come from a study of identical twins. Template switching added a universal primer site, and cDNA bore unique molecular identifiers. In TCRdb, the 5' RACE reads were re-called with MiXCR into one record per CDR3 protein. Of approximately 410,000 distinct CDR3 sequences in the sample, approximately 18% were seen once. V shed 10 bases and J shed 3 bases, with 22 bases lying between them. The CDR3 runs 16 residues. Germline V gene sequence: CDR1 MDHEN, CDR2 SYDVKM. Findings and caveats of the study: Recombination models fit unrelated individuals' TCR alpha sharing but underestimated twins'. Out-of-frame alpha sequences shared by twins were enriched for low generation probability. Reduced insertions were recorded for abundant cord blood beta clonotypes, with no such pattern in memory repertoires.

The sample taken for sequencing was naive T cells sorted from blood. This TCR was sampled from a middle-aged man in good health. This chain uses TRBV28 with TRBJ2-1, with D tentatively TRBD1 or TRBD2 (6 bases each). The CDR3 DNA sequence: TGTGCCACCCGGGAGACATCCGACAGGTTCTACAATGAGCAGTTCTTC. Protein sequence: CATRETSDRFYNEQFF.